This TCR beta chain was captured in a study of graft-versus-host responses after intestinal transplantation. Study at large: Transplant types were multivisceral, liver-intestinal, or isolated intestinal.

The method was immunoSEQ multiplex PCR; TCRdb's version includes in-frame clones alone and lacks a portion of them. The sample yields 23,000 or so clones, 25% to 35% seen once. Co-plating was performed using roughly 200,000 CFSE-labeled responder cells and roughly 200,000 irradiated, violet-dye-labeled stimulator cells. After the reaction, the investigators sorted the proliferating CFSE-low CD3+CD4+ and CD3+CD8+ responders. The V end lost 8 bases, the J end lost 4 bases, and 15 bases lay between the germline ends. The V gene's germline CDR1 is MNHEY and CDR2 SMNVEV (reference sequence). The CDR3 consists of 13 residues. Findings and limits, study-wide: GvH clonotypes were identified within recipient marrow, with a subset emerging first in ileum or blood. Early post-transplant HvG declines were associated with peak circulating GvH clone levels.

The chain couples TRBV27 to TRBJ2-7; possibly TRBD1 or TRBD2 for D (5 bases each). The specimen comprised alloreactive CD8+ T cells from a mixed lymphocyte reaction culture, sampled before intestinal transplant. As for subset: CFSE-low proliferating T cells sorted from roughly six-day pre-transplant mixed lymphocyte reaction (GvH or HvG direction). This receptor was taken from a human patient who received an intestinal transplant. CDR3 DNA: TGTGCCAGCCCGGGACCACAGTTTTACGAGCAGTACTTC. Its protein product is CASPGPQFYEQYF.